This TCR beta chain originates from a study of cytomegalovirus exposure and HLA in healthy donors. The primer mix had 60 Vbeta and 13 Jbeta primers. Profiled with immunoSEQ multiplex PCR; TCRdb holds only in-frame clones, not every one. Of some 90,000 clones detected, approximately 80% appear once; the ten largest clones hold 3.3%. The germline V gene has CDR1 SNHLY and CDR2 FYNNEI. Deletions cut 4 bases from V and 1 base from J, with 10 bases between. This CDR3 is built from 14 residues. This clone was observed a few times. Sequenced sample: PBMCs. This chain links TRBV2 with TRBJ1-1, with a tentative D call TRBD1 (5 bases). The receptor was isolated from a woman aged 35 to 49 in good health and CMV-seronegative. CDR3 coding DNA: TGTGCCAGCAGTGTAGGCGGGGCGAACACTGAAGCTTTCTTT. This encodes CASSVGGANTEAFF.